This TCR beta chain was sequenced during a study of blood T cell repertoires in COVID-19. Whole-study context: Italy, Spain and the United States were the sources of the convalescent and acute COVID-19 samples.

TCRdb's table, derived via immunoSEQ multiplex PCR, lists solely in-frame clones and lacks some. Here the sample spans about 150,000 clones, approximately 80% being singletons. Germline CDR1 reads SGHNT; CDR2 reads YYREEE (reference sequence). The length of the CDR3 is 13 residues. Deletions cut 2 bases from V and 4 bases from J, with 10 bases between. The chain links TRBV5-4 to TRBJ2-7; D might be TRBD2 (6 bases). The sequencing sample was made of peripheral blood. The sequence was obtained from a woman aged 45-65 years with acute or convalescent COVID-19. This chain's CDR3 is CASSFGGKYEQYF. The DNA for the CDR3 is TGTGCCAGCAGCTTTGGAGGGAAGTACGAGCAGTACTTC.